This T cell receptor beta chain was identified during a study of cytomegalovirus exposure and HLA in healthy donors. The CDR3 runs 16 residues. Germline assignment: CDR1 SGHNT and CDR2 YYREEE (reference sequence). V shed 1 base and J shed 1 base, with 13 bases lying between them. The PCR made use of 60 Vbeta and 13 Jbeta primers. TCRdb's table, derived via immunoSEQ multiplex PCR, lists solely in-frame clones and lacks some. The profile shows approximately 140,000 clones, roughly 79% of them singletons. The chain recombines TRBV5-4 with TRBJ2-3; D is perhaps TRBD2 (6 bases). The sequence was obtained from a male donor in good health and CMV-seronegative. The specimen sequenced was PBMCs. CDR3 in DNA: TGTGCCAGCAGCTTGTATCAGGGCGGGGGCACAGATACGCAGTATTTT. Translated: CASSLYQGGGTDTQYF. Combining the CDR3 with reference TRBV5-4 and TRBJ2-3 gives the whole variable domain ETGVTQSPTHLIKTRGQQVTLRCSSQSGHNTVSWYQQALGQGPQFIFQYYREEENGRGNFPPRFSGLQFPNYSSELNVNALELDDSALYLCASSLYQGGGTDTQYFGPGTRLTVL.